These T cell receptor beta chains were read from a single sample in a study of OX40 agonist ivuxolimab in advanced cancers. Sequencing was performed with immunoSEQ multiplex PCR; in TCRdb, only in-frame clones are kept and a portion is missing. The table lists 40,000 to 55,000 clones, around 93% of them singletons. The sequencing here drew on CD4+ or CD8+ T cells sorted from blood, taken in a trial of the OX40 agonist ivuxolimab. The receptors originated from an adult with an advanced solid tumor such as melanoma, head and neck, liver or kidney cancer. Each CDR3 is given with its conserved first and last residue. D genes are given only for firm matches. Only some rows state a clone size, as once, few, many or a class for expanded clones.

CDR3 DNA: TGCGCCAGCAGCCAAGAAGGGACAGCGAACACTGAAGCTTTCTTT
CDR3 protein: CASSQEGTANTEAFF
D gene: TRBD1
clone size: .
J gene: TRBJ1-1
V gene: TRBV4-1

CDR3 DNA: TGCGCCAGCAGCTTGGTGACCGTTCGGGGTGAGCAGTTCTTC
CDR3 protein: CASSLVTVRGEQFF
D gene: .
clone size: .
J gene: TRBJ2-1
V gene: TRBV5-1

CDR3 DNA: TGTGCCAGCAGCCCTTATACAGGGCACGGACGTACCGCGAGCACAGATACGCAGTATTTT
CDR3 protein: CASSPYTGHGRTASTDTQYF
D gene: .
clone size: .
J gene: TRBJ2-3
V gene: TRBV4-2

CDR3 DNA: TGTGCCAGCAGACAAATAGGGGCCGGGGAGCTGTTTTTT
CDR3 protein: CASRQIGAGELFF
D gene: .
clone size: .
J gene: TRBJ2-2
V gene: TRBV14

CDR3 DNA: TGTGCCAGCAGTTTCGGGGGAAGCTACGAGCAGTACTTC
CDR3 protein: CASSFGGSYEQYF
D gene: .
clone size: .
J gene: TRBJ2-7
V gene: TRBV28

CDR3 DNA: TGTGCCAGCAGCTTAGGACAGGGCCTTACTAGCACAGATACGCAGTATTTT
CDR3 protein: CASSLGQGLTSTDTQYF
D gene: TRBD1
clone size: once
J gene: TRBJ2-3
V gene: TRBV7-9

CDR3 DNA: TGTGCCTGGAGTGCCTCACAGGGTACTGAGCAGTTCTTC
CDR3 protein: CAWSASQGTEQFF
D gene: .
clone size: .
J gene: TRBJ2-1
V gene: TRBV30

CDR3 DNA: TGCAGCGTCGCTTCAGGACAGGGGGCGATAGGAGAGACCCAGTACTTC
CDR3 protein: CSVASGQGAIGETQYF
D gene: TRBD1
clone size: .
J gene: TRBJ2-5
V gene: TRBV29-1

CDR3 DNA: TGTGCCAGCAGTTCGCGCTTGGCGGAGACCCAGTACTTC
CDR3 protein: CASSSRLAETQYF
D gene: .
clone size: .
J gene: TRBJ2-5
V gene: TRBV28

CDR3 DNA: TGTGCCAGCAGCGTGTCGCTGTCAGGGGGAGACTATGGCTACACCTTC
CDR3 protein: CASSVSLSGGDYGYTF
D gene: TRBD1
clone size: .
J gene: TRBJ1-2
V gene: TRBV9

CDR3 DNA: TGCGCCAGCAGTGAGGGAGGAGGCCAGCATTTT
CDR3 protein: CASSEGGGQHF
D gene: .
clone size: .
J gene: TRBJ1-5
V gene: TRBV10-2

CDR3 DNA: TGCGCCAGCAGTATGACAGGGTACCACGAGCAGTACTTC
CDR3 protein: CASSMTGYHEQYF
D gene: TRBD1
clone size: once
J gene: TRBJ2-7
V gene: TRBV10-1

CDR3 DNA: TGTGCCAGCAGCTTACAGGGTTACGAGCAGTACTTC
CDR3 protein: CASSLQGYEQYF
D gene: .
clone size: .
J gene: TRBJ2-7
V gene: TRBV7-9

CDR3 DNA: TGTGCCAGCAGCTTAGAGAGGACTAGCGTCTACAATGAGCAGTTCTTC
CDR3 protein: CASSLERTSVYNEQFF
D gene: TRBD2
clone size: .
J gene: TRBJ2-1
V gene: TRBV7-9

CDR3 DNA: TGTGCCAGCAGCCACTCTGCTGGCACAGATACGCAGTATTTT
CDR3 protein: CASSHSAGTDTQYF
D gene: .
clone size: .
J gene: TRBJ2-3
V gene: TRBV14

CDR3 DNA: TGTGCCAGCAGCCCTCGAACTTCGACAGGGGCAAAAGAGACCCAGTACTTC
CDR3 protein: CASSPRTSTGAKETQYF
D gene: TRBD1
clone size: .
J gene: TRBJ2-5
V gene: TRBV27

CDR3 DNA: TGTGCCAGCAGCGAACAGGGGGCCGCCCACGAGCAGTACTTC
CDR3 protein: CASSEQGAAHEQYF
D gene: TRBD1
clone size: .
J gene: TRBJ2-7
V gene: TRBV9

CDR3 DNA: TGTGCCAGCAGTTACAGGGACTCCTACGAGCAGTACTTC
CDR3 protein: CASSYRDSYEQYF
D gene: .
clone size: .
J gene: TRBJ2-7
V gene: TRBV27

CDR3 DNA: TGTGCCTGGCATGAGCCCGCCGGGACAAGTAACTATGGCTACACCTTC
CDR3 protein: CAWHEPAGTSNYGYTF
D gene: .
clone size: .
J gene: TRBJ1-2
V gene: TRBV30

CDR3 DNA: TGCGCCAGCAGCGATGGGGCTTCCCAGTACTTC
CDR3 protein: CASSDGASQYF
D gene: .
clone size: .
J gene: TRBJ2-5
V gene: TRBV10-2

CDR3 DNA: TGTGCCAGCAGCTTAGATCCCTCTTGGGAGTATTCATCCTACGAGCAGTACTTC
CDR3 protein: CASSLDPSWEYSSYEQYF
D gene: .
clone size: .
J gene: TRBJ2-7
V gene: TRBV11-2

CDR3 DNA: TGTGCCAGCAGCCAAGAGGACAGTACTTATAGCCTCTATGGCTACACCTTC
CDR3 protein: CASSQEDSTYSLYGYTF
D gene: .
clone size: .
J gene: TRBJ1-2
V gene: TRBV14

CDR3 DNA: TGTGCCAGCAGTCTAGACAGGGGGCGTGAAAAACTGTTTTTT
CDR3 protein: CASSLDRGREKLFF
D gene: TRBD1
clone size: .
J gene: TRBJ1-4
V gene: TRBV28

CDR3 DNA: TGTGCCAGCTCTCGCCCCCGATCATTACAAGAGACCCAGTACTTC
CDR3 protein: CASSRPRSLQETQYF
D gene: .
clone size: .
J gene: TRBJ2-5
V gene: TRBV7-9

CDR3 DNA: TGTGCCAGTATGAGCCAGGGCCCCAAAAACATTCAGTACTTC
CDR3 protein: CASMSQGPKNIQYF
D gene: .
clone size: .
J gene: TRBJ2-4
V gene: TRBV19

CDR3 DNA: TGTGCCACCACAGTGGATTACGAGCAGTACTTC
CDR3 protein: CATTVDYEQYF
D gene: .
clone size: .
J gene: TRBJ2-7
V gene: TRBV28

CDR3 DNA: TGCGCCAGCAGCCAAGCCGGACTGGACTATGGCTACACCTTC
CDR3 protein: CASSQAGLDYGYTF
D gene: .
clone size: .
J gene: TRBJ1-2
V gene: TRBV4-1

CDR3 DNA: TGTGCCAGCTCACCATCGAGCGGGAGGACGGCGAGCAATGAGCAGTTCTTC
CDR3 protein: CASSPSSGRTASNEQFF
D gene: TRBD2
clone size: .
J gene: TRBJ2-1
V gene: TRBV18

CDR3 DNA: TGTGCCAGGCGGGACCGTTACACAGATACGCAGTATTTT
CDR3 protein: CARRDRYTDTQYF
D gene: .
clone size: .
J gene: TRBJ2-3
V gene: TRBV2

CDR3 DNA: TGTGCCAGCGTCCCGTCCGGGACAGGGGACTACGAGCAGTACTTC
CDR3 protein: CASVPSGTGDYEQYF
D gene: TRBD1
clone size: .
J gene: TRBJ2-7
V gene: TRBV27

CDR3 DNA: TGTGCCAGCAGCTTAGGTAGGACAGGGGACACAGATACGCAGTATTTT
CDR3 protein: CASSLGRTGDTDTQYF
D gene: TRBD1
clone size: .
J gene: TRBJ2-3
V gene: TRBV7-9

CDR3 DNA: TGTGCCAGCAGTCCCGAACTTGGAACCTTAGCGTATCGGACAGATACGCAGTATTTT
CDR3 protein: CASSPELGTLAYRTDTQYF
D gene: .
clone size: once
J gene: TRBJ2-3
V gene: TRBV27

CDR3 DNA: TGCGCCAGCAGCCAAGATCGTCAAGGGAGCGGGAGGGCCGGGGAGCAGTACTTC
CDR3 protein: CASSQDRQGSGRAGEQYF
D gene: TRBD2
clone size: .
J gene: TRBJ2-7
V gene: TRBV4-1

CDR3 DNA: TGTGCCAGCAGCTCCCCCGGCGGGGAGCTGTTTTTT
CDR3 protein: CASSSPGGELFF
D gene: .
clone size: .
J gene: TRBJ2-2
V gene: TRBV7-3

CDR3 DNA: TGTGCCAGCAGCTTTCCGGGGACTGAAGCTTTCTTT
CDR3 protein: CASSFPGTEAFF
D gene: .
clone size: .
J gene: TRBJ1-1
V gene: TRBV4-2

CDR3 DNA: TGTGCCAGCAGCAGAACGGGGGGCGTGGGGAATGAGCAGTTCTTC
CDR3 protein: CASSRTGGVGNEQFF
D gene: .
clone size: .
J gene: TRBJ2-1
V gene: TRBV9

CDR3 DNA: TGTGCCAGCAGCCTACGCGGCAGGGAGGAGCTGTTTTTT
CDR3 protein: CASSLRGREELFF
D gene: .
clone size: .
J gene: TRBJ2-2
V gene: TRBV5-4

CDR3 DNA: TGCGCCAGCAGCCAAGATTGGGGTCAGGGCTACGAGCAGTACTTC
CDR3 protein: CASSQDWGQGYEQYF
D gene: .
clone size: .
J gene: TRBJ2-7
V gene: TRBV4-3

CDR3 DNA: TGTGCCAGCAGCCTGGGCCCCCAAGAGACCCAGTACTTC
CDR3 protein: CASSLGPQETQYF
D gene: .
clone size: .
J gene: TRBJ2-5
V gene: TRBV6-6

CDR3 DNA: TGTGCCAGCAGCGTCGGGGCTAGCGGGACCGATGAGCAGTTCTTC
CDR3 protein: CASSVGASGTDEQFF
D gene: TRBD2
clone size: .
J gene: TRBJ2-1
V gene: TRBV2

CDR3 DNA: TGTGCCACGTCCCTTTCCTACGAGCAGTACTTC
CDR3 protein: CATSLSYEQYF
D gene: .
clone size: .
J gene: TRBJ2-7
V gene: TRBV25-1

CDR3 DNA: TGTGCCAGCAGTGAAGCGCTCACTGAAGCTTTCTTT
CDR3 protein: CASSEALTEAFF
D gene: .
clone size: .
J gene: TRBJ1-1
V gene: TRBV6-1

CDR3 DNA: TGTGCCAGCAGCCCAAAGGGGGTCTCCTACGAGCAGTACTTC
CDR3 protein: CASSPKGVSYEQYF
D gene: .
clone size: .
J gene: TRBJ2-7
V gene: TRBV27